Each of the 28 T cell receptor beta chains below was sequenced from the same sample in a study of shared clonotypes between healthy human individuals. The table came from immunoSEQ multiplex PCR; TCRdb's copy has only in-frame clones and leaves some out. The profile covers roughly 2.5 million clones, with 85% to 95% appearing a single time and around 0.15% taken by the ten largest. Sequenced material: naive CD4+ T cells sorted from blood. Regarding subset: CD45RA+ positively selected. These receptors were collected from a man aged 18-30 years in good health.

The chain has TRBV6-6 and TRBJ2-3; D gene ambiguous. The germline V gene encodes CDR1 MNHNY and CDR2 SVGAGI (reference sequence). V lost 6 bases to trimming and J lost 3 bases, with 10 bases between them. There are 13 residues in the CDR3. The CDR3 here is CASRLGLTDTQYF. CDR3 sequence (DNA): TGTGCCAGCAGGCTAGGGCTTACAGATACGCAGTATTTT.

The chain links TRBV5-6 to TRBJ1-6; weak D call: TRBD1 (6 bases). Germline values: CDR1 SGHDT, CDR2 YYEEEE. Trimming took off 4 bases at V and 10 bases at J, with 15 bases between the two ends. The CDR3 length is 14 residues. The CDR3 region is CASSTLQGWSPLHF. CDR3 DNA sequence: TGTGCCAGCAGCACATTACAGGGCTGGTCACCCCTCCACTTT.

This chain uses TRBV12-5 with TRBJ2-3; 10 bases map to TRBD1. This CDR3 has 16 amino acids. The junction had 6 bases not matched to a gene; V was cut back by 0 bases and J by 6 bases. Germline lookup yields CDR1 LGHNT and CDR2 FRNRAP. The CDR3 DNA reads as TGTGCTAGTGGTTTGGTACTGGGACAGGGGAAGGATACGCAGTATTTT. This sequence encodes CASGLVLGQGKDTQYF.

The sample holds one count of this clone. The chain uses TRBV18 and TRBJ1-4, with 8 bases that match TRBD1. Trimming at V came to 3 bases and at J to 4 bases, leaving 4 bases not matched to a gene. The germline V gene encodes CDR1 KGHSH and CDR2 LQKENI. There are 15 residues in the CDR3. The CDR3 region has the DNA TGTGCCAGCTCACCCGACAGGGGCTTTAATGAAAAACTGTTTTTT. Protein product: CASSPDRGFNEKLFF. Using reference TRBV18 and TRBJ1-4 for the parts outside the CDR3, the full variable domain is NAGVMQNPRHLVRRRGQEARLRCSPMKGHSHVYWYRQLPEEGLKFMVYLQKENIIDESGMPKERFSAEFPKEGPSILRIQQVVRGDSAAYFCASSPDRGFNEKLFFGSGTQLSVL.

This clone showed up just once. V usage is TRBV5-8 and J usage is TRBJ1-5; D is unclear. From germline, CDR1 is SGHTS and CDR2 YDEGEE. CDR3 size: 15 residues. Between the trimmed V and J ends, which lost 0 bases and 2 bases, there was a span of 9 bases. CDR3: CASSLVRVGNQPQHF. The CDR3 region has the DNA TGTGCCAGCAGCTTGGTTCGGGTAGGCAATCAGCCCCAGCATTTT.

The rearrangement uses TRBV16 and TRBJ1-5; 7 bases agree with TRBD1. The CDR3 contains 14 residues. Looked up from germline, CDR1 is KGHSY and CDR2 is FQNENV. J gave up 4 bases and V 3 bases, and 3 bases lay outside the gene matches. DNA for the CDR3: TGTGCCAGCAGCCAGGCACAGGGGAATCAGCCCCAGCATTTT. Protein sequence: CASSQAQGNQPQHF.

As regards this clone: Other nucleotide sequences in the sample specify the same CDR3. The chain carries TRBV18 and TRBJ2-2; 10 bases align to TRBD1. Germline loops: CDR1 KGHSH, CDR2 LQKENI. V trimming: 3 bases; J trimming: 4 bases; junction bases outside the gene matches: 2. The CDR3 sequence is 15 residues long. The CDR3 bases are TGTGCCAGCTCACCCGGACAGGGGGGCACCGGGGAGCTGTTTTTT. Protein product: CASSPGQGGTGELFF. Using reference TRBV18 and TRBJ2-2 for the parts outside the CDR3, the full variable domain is NAGVMQNPRHLVRRRGQEARLRCSPMKGHSHVYWYRQLPEEGLKFMVYLQKENIIDESGMPKERFSAEFPKEGPSILRIQQVVRGDSAAYFCASSPGQGGTGELFFGEGSRLTVL.

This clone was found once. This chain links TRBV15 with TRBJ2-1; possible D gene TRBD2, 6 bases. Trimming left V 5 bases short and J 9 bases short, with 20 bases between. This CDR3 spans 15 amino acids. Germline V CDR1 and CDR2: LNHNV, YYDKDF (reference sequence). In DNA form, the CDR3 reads TGTGCCACCAGCGGCAGAGTGGGAGGTAACGGTGAGCAGTTCTTC. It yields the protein CATSGRVGGNGEQFF.

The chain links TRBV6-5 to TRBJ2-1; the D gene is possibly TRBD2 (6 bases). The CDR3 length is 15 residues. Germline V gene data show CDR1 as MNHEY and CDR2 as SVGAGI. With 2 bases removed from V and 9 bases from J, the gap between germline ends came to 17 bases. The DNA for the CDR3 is TGTGCCAGCAGTTACGCTGCGGGGTTACCACGTGAGCAGTTCTTC. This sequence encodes CASSYAAGLPREQFF.

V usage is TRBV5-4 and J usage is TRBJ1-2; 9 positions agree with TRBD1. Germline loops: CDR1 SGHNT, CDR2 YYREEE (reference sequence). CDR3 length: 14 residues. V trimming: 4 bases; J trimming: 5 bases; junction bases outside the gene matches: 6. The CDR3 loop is CASSDDRGGYGYTF. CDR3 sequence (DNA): TGTGCCAGCAGCGACGACAGGGGGGGTTATGGCTACACCTTC.

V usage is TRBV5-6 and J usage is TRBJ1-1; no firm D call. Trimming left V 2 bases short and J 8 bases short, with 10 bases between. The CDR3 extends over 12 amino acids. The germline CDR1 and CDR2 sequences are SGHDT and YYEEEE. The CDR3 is CASSFSSGEAFF. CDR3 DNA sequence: TGTGCCAGCAGCTTCTCCAGCGGGGAAGCTTTCTTT.

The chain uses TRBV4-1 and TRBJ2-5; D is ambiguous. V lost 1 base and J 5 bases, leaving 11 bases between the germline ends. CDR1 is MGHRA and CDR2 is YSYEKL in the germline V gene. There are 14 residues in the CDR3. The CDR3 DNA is TGCGCCAGCAGCCAAGTCACAACCGGTGAGACCCAGTACTTC. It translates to CASSQVTTGETQYF.

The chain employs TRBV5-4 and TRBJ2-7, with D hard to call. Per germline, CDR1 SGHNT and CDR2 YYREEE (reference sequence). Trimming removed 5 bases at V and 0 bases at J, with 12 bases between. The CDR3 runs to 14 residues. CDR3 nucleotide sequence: TGTGCCAGCAGTCCCGACACATTCTCCTACGAGCAGTACTTC. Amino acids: CASSPDTFSYEQYF.

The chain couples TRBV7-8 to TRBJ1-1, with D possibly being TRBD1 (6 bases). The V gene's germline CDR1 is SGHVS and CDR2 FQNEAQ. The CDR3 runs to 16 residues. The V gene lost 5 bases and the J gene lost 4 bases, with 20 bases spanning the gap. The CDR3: CASSPATGPLSTEAFF. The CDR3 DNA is TGTGCCAGCAGCCCTGCTACAGGGCCCCTGAGCACTGAAGCTTTCTTT.

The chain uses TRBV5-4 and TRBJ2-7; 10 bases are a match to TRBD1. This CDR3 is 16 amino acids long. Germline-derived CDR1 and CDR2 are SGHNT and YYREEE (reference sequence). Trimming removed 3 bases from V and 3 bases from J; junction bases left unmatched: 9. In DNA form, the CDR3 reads TGTGCCAGCAGCTCCAGACAGGGGGCCGTTCTCTACGAGCAGTACTTC. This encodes CASSSRQGAVLYEQYF.

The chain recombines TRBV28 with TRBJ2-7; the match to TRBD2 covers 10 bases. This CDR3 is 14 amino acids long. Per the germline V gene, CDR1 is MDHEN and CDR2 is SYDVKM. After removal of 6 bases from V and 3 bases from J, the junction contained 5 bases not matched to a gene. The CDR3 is CASRNSGGYYEQYF. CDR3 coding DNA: TGTGCCAGCAGGAATAGCGGGGGGTACTACGAGCAGTACTTC.

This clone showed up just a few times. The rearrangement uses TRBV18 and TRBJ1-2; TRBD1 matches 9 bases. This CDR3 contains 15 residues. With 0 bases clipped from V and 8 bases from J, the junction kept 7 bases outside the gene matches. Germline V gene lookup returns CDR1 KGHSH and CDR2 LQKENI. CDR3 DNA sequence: TGTGCCAGCTCACCACCGATGGGACAGGGAAAAGGCTACACCTTC. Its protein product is CASSPPMGQGKGYTF.

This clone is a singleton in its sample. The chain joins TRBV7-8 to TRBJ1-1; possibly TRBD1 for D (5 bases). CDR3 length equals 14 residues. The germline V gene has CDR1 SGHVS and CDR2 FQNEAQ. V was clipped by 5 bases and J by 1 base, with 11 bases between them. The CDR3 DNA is TGTGCCAGCAGCCCAGGACATCGGAACACTGAAGCTTTCTTT. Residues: CASSPGHRNTEAFF.

The CDR3 DNA sequence: TGTGCCAGCTCGTCGGGACAGAGATACGAGCAGTACTTC. Translation: CASSSGQRYEQYF. The V and J genes are TRBV28 and TRBJ2-7; 7 nucleotides align to TRBD1. The CDR3 sequence is 13 residues long. The V and J ends lost 8 bases and 4 bases, in that order; junction bases with no gene match: 8. The V gene's germline CDR1 is MDHEN and CDR2 SYDVKM.

CDR3 residues: CASSAPGSTDTQYF. CDR3 nucleotides: TGCGCCAGCAGCGCCCCAGGGAGCACAGATACGCAGTATTTT. This chain uses TRBV5-1 with TRBJ2-3; possible D gene TRBD1, 5 bases. Germline loops: CDR1 SGHRS, CDR2 YFSETQ. V was clipped by 4 bases and J by 0 bases, with 9 bases between them. The CDR3 is 14 amino acids.

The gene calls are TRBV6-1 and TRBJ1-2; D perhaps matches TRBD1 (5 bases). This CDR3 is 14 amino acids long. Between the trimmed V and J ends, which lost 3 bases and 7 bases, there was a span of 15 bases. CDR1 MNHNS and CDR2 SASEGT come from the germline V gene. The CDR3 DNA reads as TGTGCCAGCAGTGAGACAGCACGACTTCCTGGCTACACCTTC. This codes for CASSETARLPGYTF.

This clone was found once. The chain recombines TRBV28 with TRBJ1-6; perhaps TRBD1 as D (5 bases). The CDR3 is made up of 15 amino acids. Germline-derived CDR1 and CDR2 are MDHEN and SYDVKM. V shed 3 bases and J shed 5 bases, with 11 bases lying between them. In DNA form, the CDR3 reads TGTGCCAGCAGTTTCGGAGGGGTCAATAATTCACCCCTCCACTTT. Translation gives CASSFGGVNNSPLHF.

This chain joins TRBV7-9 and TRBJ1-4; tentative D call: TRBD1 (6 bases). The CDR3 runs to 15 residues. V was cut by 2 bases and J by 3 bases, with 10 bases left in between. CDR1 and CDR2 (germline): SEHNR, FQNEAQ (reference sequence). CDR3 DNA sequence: TGTGCCAGCAGCTTAAACCGGGGGCCTAATGAAAAACTGTTTTTT. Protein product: CASSLNRGPNEKLFF. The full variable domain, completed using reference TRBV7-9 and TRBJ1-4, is DTGVSQNPRHKITKRGQNVTFRCDPISEHNRLYWYRQTLGQGPEFLTYFQNEAQLEKSRLLSDRFSAERPKGSFSTLEIQRTEQGDSAMYLCASSLNRGPNEKLFFGSGTQLSVL.

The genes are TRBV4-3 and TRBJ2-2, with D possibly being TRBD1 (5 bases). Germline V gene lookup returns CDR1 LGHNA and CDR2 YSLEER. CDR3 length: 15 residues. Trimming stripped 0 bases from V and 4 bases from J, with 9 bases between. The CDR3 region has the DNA TGCGCCAGCAGCCAAGAGGCAGGGCCCACCGGGGAGCTGTTTTTT. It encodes CASSQEAGPTGELFF.

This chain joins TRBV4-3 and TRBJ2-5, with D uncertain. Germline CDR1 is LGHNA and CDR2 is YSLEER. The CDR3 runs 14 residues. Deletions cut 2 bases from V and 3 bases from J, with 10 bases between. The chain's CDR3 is CASSQNQMEETQYF. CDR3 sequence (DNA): TGCGCCAGCAGCCAAAACCAGATGGAAGAGACCCAGTACTTC.

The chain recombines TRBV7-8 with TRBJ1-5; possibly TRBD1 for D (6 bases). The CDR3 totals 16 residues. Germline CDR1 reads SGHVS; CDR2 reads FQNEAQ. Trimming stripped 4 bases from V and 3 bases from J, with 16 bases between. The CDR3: CASSSSNRVINQPQHF. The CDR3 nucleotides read TGTGCCAGCAGCTCGTCTAACAGGGTAATCAATCAGCCCCAGCATTTT.

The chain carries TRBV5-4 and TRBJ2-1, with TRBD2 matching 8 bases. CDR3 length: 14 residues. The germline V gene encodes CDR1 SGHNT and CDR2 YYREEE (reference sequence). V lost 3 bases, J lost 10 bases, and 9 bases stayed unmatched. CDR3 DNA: TGTGCCAGCAGCTCGGGGGGGTTCCTCCGGGAGCAGTTCTTC. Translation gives CASSSGGFLREQFF.

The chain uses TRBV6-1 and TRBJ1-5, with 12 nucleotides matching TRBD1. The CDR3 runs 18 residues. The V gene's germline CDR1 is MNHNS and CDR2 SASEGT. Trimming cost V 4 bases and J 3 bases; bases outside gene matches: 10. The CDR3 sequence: CASSGVRDRGPYNQPQHF. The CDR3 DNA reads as TGTGCCAGCAGTGGGGTCCGGGACAGGGGGCCATACAATCAGCCCCAGCATTTT.